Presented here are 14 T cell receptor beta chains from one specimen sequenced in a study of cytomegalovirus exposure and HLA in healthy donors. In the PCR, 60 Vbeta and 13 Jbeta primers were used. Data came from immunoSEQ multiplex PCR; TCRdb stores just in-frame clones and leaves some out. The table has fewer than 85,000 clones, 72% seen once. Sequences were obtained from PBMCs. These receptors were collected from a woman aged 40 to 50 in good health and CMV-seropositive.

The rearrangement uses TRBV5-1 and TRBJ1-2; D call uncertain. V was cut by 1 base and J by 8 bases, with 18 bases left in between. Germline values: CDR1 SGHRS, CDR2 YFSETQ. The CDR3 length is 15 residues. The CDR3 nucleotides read TGCGCCAGCAGCTTGAGTATTGCTCATGGGAGGGGCTACACCTTC. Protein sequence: CASSLSIAHGRGYTF.

The DNA of the CDR3 is TGCGCCAGCAGCCCTTGGGGGGACAGGGGGCTTGCTTTCTTT. Its translation is CASSPWGDRGLAFF. J is TRBJ1-1 and V is TRBV5-1, with 12 positions matching TRBD1. The germline V gene encodes CDR1 SGHRS and CDR2 YFSETQ. J was trimmed by 11 bases and V by 4 bases; bases with no gene match: 9. The CDR3 covers 14 residues.

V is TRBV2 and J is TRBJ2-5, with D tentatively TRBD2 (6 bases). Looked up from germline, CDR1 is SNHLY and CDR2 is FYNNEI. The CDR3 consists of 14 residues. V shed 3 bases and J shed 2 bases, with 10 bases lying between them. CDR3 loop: CASSETRAQETQYF. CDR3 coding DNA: TGTGCCAGCAGTGAGACTAGGGCACAAGAGACCCAGTACTTC.

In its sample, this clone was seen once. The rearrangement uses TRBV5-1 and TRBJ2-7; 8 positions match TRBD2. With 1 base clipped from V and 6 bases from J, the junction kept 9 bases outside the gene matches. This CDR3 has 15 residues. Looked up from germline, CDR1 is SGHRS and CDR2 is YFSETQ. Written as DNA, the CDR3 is TGCGCCAGCAGCTTGTTAACTGCGGGGGGCGGCGAGCAGTACTTC. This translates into CASSLLTAGGGEQYF.

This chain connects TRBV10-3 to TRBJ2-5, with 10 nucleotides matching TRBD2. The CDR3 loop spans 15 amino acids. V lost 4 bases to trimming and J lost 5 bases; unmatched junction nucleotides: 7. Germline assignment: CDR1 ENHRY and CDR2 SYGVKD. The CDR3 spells CAISASGGASETQYF. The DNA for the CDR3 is TGTGCCATCAGTGCGAGCGGGGGGGCCTCGGAGACCCAGTACTTC.

DNA for the CDR3: TGTGCCAGCAGCCCCCACCTTGTCGGGAATTCACCCCTCCACTTT. The encoded protein is CASSPHLVGNSPLHF. The chain carries TRBV28 and TRBJ1-6; D unclear. V dropped 6 bases and J dropped 7 bases, with 16 bases sitting between them. The CDR3 is 15 amino acids. Germline CDR1 reads MDHEN; CDR2 reads SYDVKM. Variable domain in full (rest from reference TRBV28 and TRBJ1-6): DVKVTQSSRYLVKRTGEKVFLECVQDMDHENMFWYRQDPGLGLRLIYFSYDVKMKEKGDIPEGYSVSREKKERFSLILESASTNQTSMYLCASSPHLVGNSPLHFGNGTRLTVT.

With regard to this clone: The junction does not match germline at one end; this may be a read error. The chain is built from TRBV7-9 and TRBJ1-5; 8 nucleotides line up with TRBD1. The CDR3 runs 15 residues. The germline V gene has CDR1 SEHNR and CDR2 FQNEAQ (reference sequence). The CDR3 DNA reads TGTTCCAGCAGCCGGGACAGGCTTCCCAATCAGCCCCAGCATTTT. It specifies CSSSRDRLPNQPQHF.

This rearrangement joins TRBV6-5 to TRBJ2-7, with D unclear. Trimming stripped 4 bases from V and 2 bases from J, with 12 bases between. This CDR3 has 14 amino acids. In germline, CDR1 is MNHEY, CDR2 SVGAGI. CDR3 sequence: CASSSPGLTYEQYF. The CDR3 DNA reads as TGTGCCAGCAGTTCCCCAGGCTTGACCTACGAGCAGTACTTC.

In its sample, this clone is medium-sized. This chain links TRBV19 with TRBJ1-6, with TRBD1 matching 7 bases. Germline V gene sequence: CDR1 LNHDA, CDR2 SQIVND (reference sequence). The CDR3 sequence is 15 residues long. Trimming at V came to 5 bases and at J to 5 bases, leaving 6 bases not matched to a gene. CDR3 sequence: CASSPGTDNNSPLHF. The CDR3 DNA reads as TGTGCCAGTAGTCCCGGGACAGACAATAATTCACCCCTCCACTTT. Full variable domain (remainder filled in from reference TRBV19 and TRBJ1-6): DGGITQSPKYLFRKEGQNVTLSCEQNLNHDAMYWYRQDPGQGLRLIYYSQIVNDFQKGDIAEGYSVSREKKESFPLTVTSAQKNPTAFYLCASSPGTDNNSPLHFGNGTRLTVT.

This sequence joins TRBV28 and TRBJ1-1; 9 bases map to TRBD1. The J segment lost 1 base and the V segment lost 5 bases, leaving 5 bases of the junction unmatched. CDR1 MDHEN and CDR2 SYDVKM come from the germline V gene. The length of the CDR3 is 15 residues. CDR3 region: CASSPGQGPNTEAFF. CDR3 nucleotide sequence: TGTGCCAGCAGTCCGGGACAGGGACCGAACACTGAAGCTTTCTTT.

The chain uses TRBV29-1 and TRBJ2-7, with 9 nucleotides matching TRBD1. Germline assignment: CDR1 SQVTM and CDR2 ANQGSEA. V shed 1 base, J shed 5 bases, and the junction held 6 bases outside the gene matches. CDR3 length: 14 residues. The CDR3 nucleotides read TGCAGCGTTGAAGTGGGGGACAGGGCCAACGAGCAGTACTTC. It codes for CSVEVGDRANEQYF.

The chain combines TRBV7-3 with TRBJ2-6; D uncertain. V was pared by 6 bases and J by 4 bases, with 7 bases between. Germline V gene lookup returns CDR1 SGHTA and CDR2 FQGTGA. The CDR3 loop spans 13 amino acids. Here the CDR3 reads CASRSSGANVLTF. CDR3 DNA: TGTGCCAGCAGGAGCTCCGGGGCCAACGTCCTGACTTTC.

CDR3 amino acids: CASSLGTGGFYEQYF. The CDR3 region has the DNA TGTGCCAGCAGCTTAGGGACAGGGGGGTTCTACGAGCAGTACTTC. The gene calls are TRBV7-3 and TRBJ2-7, with TRBD1 matching 11 bases. This CDR3 is built from 15 residues. The trim removed 2 bases at V and 3 bases at J, leaving 3 bases unmatched. Germline CDR1 SGHTA, CDR2 FQGTGA.

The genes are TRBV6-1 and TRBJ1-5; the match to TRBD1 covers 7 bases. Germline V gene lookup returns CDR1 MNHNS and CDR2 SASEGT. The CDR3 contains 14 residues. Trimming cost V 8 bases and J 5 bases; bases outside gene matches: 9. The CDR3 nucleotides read TGTGCCAGCGGGACAGAACCCATCGATCAGCCCCAGCATTTT. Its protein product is CASGTEPIDQPQHF.